This TCR beta chain was sequenced in a study of blood T cells in healthy people across ages (dated by TCRdb to the mid-2010s). Concerning the study at large: In model experiments, roughly one uniquely barcoded TCR beta cDNA molecule per two T cells was captured by template switching. Age-related changes in TCR beta repertoire diversity were measured in the study by deep sequencing normalized with unique cDNA molecular identifiers. Using the same blood draw, the study looked at two additional independent replicas of 1 million unique cDNA reads for two donors, one aged 18 to 30 and the other aged 80 or older. Donors of different ages were randomly distributed across sequencing lanes to avoid experimental bias. Four age groups were formed from the donors: young (average approximately 15 years), middle-aged (approximately 40), aged (around 68) and long-lived (around 82). What the study reported, not specific to this receptor: Because the CMV infection status of the donors was unknown, age-related changes in expanded clonotypes may potentially have been confounded. Observed TCR beta diversity per million T cells fell roughly linearly with age, and a significant reduction was already apparent by age around 44. Estimates of total diversity from one million sequenced T cells were regarded as lower bounds and underestimates. Because profiling used bulk unsorted PBMCs, naive and antigen-experienced compartments could not be compared conclusively. Compared with the aged group, more naive CD4+ T cells, fewer expanded clones and increased TCR diversity were shown by the long-lived group, suggesting age selection. A strong correlation was found between observed TCR beta diversity and the percentage of naive T cells measured by flow cytometry.

Libraries were built with 5' RACE. These reads were obtained on an Illumina HiSeq 2500. A second PCR of about 6 to 11 cycles was run with a J-beta primer mix and a sample-barcoded 5' primer. Each TCR beta cDNA molecule received a unique molecular identifier from a template-switch 5' adaptor carrying 12 random nucleotides. Each sample yielded at least 2.5 million CDR3-containing paired-end reads. First-strand cDNA synthesis was performed from all RNA using the Mint cDNA synthesis kit, with priming by a TRBC-specific oligonucleotide. Following uracil-DNA glycosylase treatment, a first 18-cycle PCR with universal primers M1SS and BC2_uni_R was performed on all cDNA. The source study handled its data this way. Normalization of each sample was performed by random selection of 1 million high-quality reads, each carrying a distinct molecular identifier. Instead of being binned into consensus sequences, reads with shared molecular identifiers were discarded. CDR3 identification, clonotype clustering and error correction used MiTCR with a Q25 quality threshold and the strictest error-elimination algorithm. A nonparametric unseen species model using Euler transformation provided a lower-bound estimate of total TCR beta diversity. TCRdb cleaned the public reads at Q25 with fastp, built clones with MiXCR and kept in-frame beta chains. Each CDR3 protein appears once, grouped with its most common genes and DNA. The V and J calls follow TCRdb's processing rather than the paper's. Present in this sample are under 2,000,000 distinct CDR3 sequences, approximately 50% of which were seen just once. The ten largest clones take up around 2.1% of the sample.

Concerning this clonotype itself: The antigen this receptor binds is unknown. No qualities accompany the bases; no much larger clone lies one base away.

The donors were 40 or so Caucasian individuals from Russia, aged 6 to 90 years, who were systemically healthy. About 10 milliliters of peripheral blood were collected from each donor into EDTA-treated Vacutainer tubes. Ficoll-Paque density-gradient centrifugation was used to isolate PBMCs, with at least 7 million per sample. Total RNA was extracted from PBMCs with Trizol reagent, with at least 6 micrograms obtained per sample. Naive CD45RAhigh/CD27high T cell percentages were measured by flow cytometry on a PBMC aliquot from every donor. This sequence originates from a woman aged 40 to 50 in good health. Sequencing was performed on blood.

The DNA sequence is as follows: TGTGCCAGCAGTGATCTAGGACTAGACGAGCAGTTCTTC. It specifies CASSDLGLDEQFF. The V and J genes are TRBV25-1 and TRBJ2-1, and TRBD2 matches 7 of the central bases. CDR1 and CDR2 are drawn from the germline V gene: MGHDK, SYGVNS. Relative to germline, V is missing 3 bases and J is missing 10 bases, with 6 bases of the junction outside any gene match. There are 13 amino acids in the CDR3, from cysteine to phenylalanine inclusive. Of all the DNA, just the CDR3 is kept, 39 bases in frame from base 1.